Each of the 21 T cell receptor beta chains below was sequenced from the same sample in a study of blood T cell repertoires in COVID-19. Some clones are missing from TCRdb's copy, which holds only in-frame ones; the method was immunoSEQ multiplex PCR. The profile shows approximately 60,000 clones, 65% to 85% of them singletons. The sample taken for sequencing was peripheral blood. These receptors were taken from a man aged 65-85 years with active COVID-19.

The genes are TRBV19 and TRBJ2-7, with D perhaps matching TRBD2 (5 bases). Between the trimmed V and J ends, which lost 3 bases and 0 bases, there was a span of 9 bases. The germline V gene has CDR1 LNHDA and CDR2 SQIVND (reference sequence). The CDR3 has 14 amino acids. The chain's CDR3 is CASSMPAGSYEQYF. CDR3 bases: TGTGCCAGTAGTATGCCCGCGGGCTCCTACGAGCAGTACTTC.

The rearrangement uses TRBV28 and TRBJ2-5; 8 bases fit TRBD2. There are 14 residues in the CDR3. CDR1 and CDR2 (germline): MDHEN, SYDVKM. The J segment lost 1 base and the V segment lost 7 bases, leaving 5 bases of the junction unmatched. The chain's CDR3 is CASTPTSAQETQYF. The CDR3 DNA follows: TGTGCCAGCACCCCGACTAGCGCCCAAGAGACCCAGTACTTC.

The sample holds one count of this clone. This sequence joins TRBV10-3 and TRBJ2-1; 10 bases fit TRBD2. The CDR3 totals 16 residues. The junction had 5 bases not matched to a gene; V was cut back by 0 bases and J by 6 bases. Germline assignment: CDR1 ENHRY and CDR2 SYGVKD. The CDR3 nucleotides read TGTGCCATCAGTGAGTCTCTAGCGGGAGTAGCCAATGAGCAGTTCTTC. Translation gives CAISESLAGVANEQFF.

V gene TRBV18 combines with J gene TRBJ1-4; 7 bases align to TRBD1. The CDR3 extends over 15 amino acids. Germline loops: CDR1 KGHSH, CDR2 LQKENI. The junction had 7 bases not matched to a gene; V was cut back by 5 bases and J by 4 bases. The CDR3 region has the DNA TGTGCCAGCTCAGCCCGGGACAGCTTTAATGAAAAACTGTTTTTT. Amino acid sequence: CASSARDSFNEKLFF. Full variable domain (rest looked up from reference TRBV18 and TRBJ1-4): NAGVMQNPRHLVRRRGQEARLRCSPMKGHSHVYWYRQLPEEGLKFMVYLQKENIIDESGMPKERFSAEFPKEGPSILRIQQVVRGDSAAYFCASSARDSFNEKLFFGSGTQLSVL.

The V and J genes are TRBV7-9 and TRBJ2-7; TRBD2 aligns across 7 bases. V lost 1 base to trimming and J lost 5 bases; unmatched junction nucleotides: 5. Germline CDR1 and CDR2: SEHNR and FQNEAQ (reference sequence). The CDR3 runs to 14 residues. The CDR3 DNA follows: TGTGCCAGCAGCTTAGATGACGCGGGGGACGAGCAGTACTTC. It is translated as CASSLDDAGDEQYF.

This clone was observed a handful of times. The gene calls are TRBV19 and TRBJ2-1; 7 bases are a match to TRBD2. CDR3 size: 15 residues. Germline V gene sequence: CDR1 LNHDA, CDR2 SQIVND (reference sequence). V was pared by 7 bases and J by 4 bases, with 10 bases of the junction left unmatched. In DNA form, the CDR3 reads TGTGCCAGTACCGGGGGGACTCTCGGATACAATGAGCAGTTCTTC. The encoded protein is CASTGGTLGYNEQFF.

V usage is TRBV23-1 and J usage is TRBJ2-7; 10 bases line up with TRBD1. TRBV23-1 qualifies as an ORF whose function is uncertain. The CDR3 contains 15 residues. The V and J ends lost 0 bases and 5 bases, in that order; junction bases with no gene match: 4. The CDR3 reads CASSQSGQGSNEQYF. The CDR3 DNA reads as TGCGCCAGCAGTCAATCGGGACAGGGGTCAAACGAGCAGTACTTC.

The J gene is TRBJ2-7, the V gene TRBV7-2; 8 bases agree with TRBD2. Germline CDR1 is SGHTA and CDR2 is FQGNSA. V dropped 3 bases and J dropped 2; count of bases not matched to a gene: 12. This CDR3 is 17 amino acids long. CDR3 DNA sequence: TGTGCCAGCAGCTTTGGGTTTCATAGCGGGACCCCCTACGAGCAGTACTTC. This encodes CASSFGFHSGTPYEQYF. Full variable domain (remainder filled in from reference TRBV7-2 and TRBJ2-7): GAGVSQSPSNKVTEKGKDVELRCDPISGHTALYWYRQSLGQGLEFLIYFQGNSAPDKSGLPSDRFSAERTGGSVSTLTIQRTQQEDSAVYLCASSFGFHSGTPYEQYFGPGTRLTVT.

This clone came up once. The chain carries TRBV18 and TRBJ2-5; the match to TRBD2 covers 11 bases. CDR3 length: 17 residues. Germline V gene lookup returns CDR1 KGHSH and CDR2 LQKENI. The ends lost 0 bases at V and 7 bases at J; junction bases unmatched: 10. In nucleotides, the CDR3 is TGTGCCAGCTCACCACCAGGACTAGCGGGCCTAGGGGGGACCCAGTACTTC. Amino acid sequence: CASSPPGLAGLGGTQYF.

The V gene is TRBV20-1, the J gene TRBJ2-7, with a possible D match to TRBD2 (5 bases). Trimming removed 3 bases at V and 5 bases at J, with 8 bases between. The V gene's germline CDR1 is DFQATT and CDR2 SNEGSKA (reference sequence). The CDR3 sequence is 11 residues long. DNA of the CDR3: TGCAGTGCTAGCGGGAATCACGAGCAGTACTTC. As protein: CSASGNHEQYF.

The rearrangement uses TRBV12-3 or TRBV12-4 and TRBJ1-2; D not resolved. CDR3 length: 12 amino acids. V lost 6 bases to trimming and J lost 2 bases, with 7 bases between them. CDR3 loop: CASSRTNYGYTF. The DNA for the CDR3 is TGTGCCAGCAGCAGAACGAACTATGGCTACACCTTC.

This chain links TRBV15 with TRBJ1-5; possibly TRBD1 for D (6 bases). The ends were cut back, 0 bases at V and 7 bases at J, with 19 bases in the middle. There are 17 residues in the CDR3. Germline V lookup: CDR1 LNHNV, CDR2 YYDKDF (reference sequence). The CDR3 DNA reads TGTGCCACCAGCAGAGAGCGGGTCGGGGGGCAGGGACAGCCCCAGCATTTT. Its protein is CATSRERVGGQGQPQHF.

The chain links TRBV6-6 to TRBJ2-7; 9 bases fit TRBD2. Germline trimming cut 2 bases from V and 2 bases from J; bases unmatched to any gene: 7. Per the germline V gene, CDR1 is MNHNY and CDR2 is SVGAGI (reference sequence). This CDR3 has 16 amino acids. The CDR3 region has the DNA TGTGCCAGCAGTTACATCAGACTAGCGGAGGCCTACGAGCAGTACTTC. Protein sequence: CASSYIRLAEAYEQYF.

This clone was picked up one time. The V and J genes are TRBV6-5 and TRBJ1-1; possible D gene TRBD1, 6 bases. Germline V gene data show CDR1 as MNHEY and CDR2 as SVGAGI. The ends were cut back, 4 bases at V and 3 bases at J, with 12 bases in the middle. The CDR3 consists of 14 residues. The CDR3 nucleotides read TGTGCCAGCAGTTTTACAGGGTTTGACACTGAAGCTTTCTTT. Encoded protein: CASSFTGFDTEAFF.

This chain joins TRBV18 and TRBJ2-7, with 9 bases fitting TRBD1. J gave up 4 bases and V 3 bases, and 10 bases lay outside the gene matches. Looked up from germline, CDR1 is KGHSH and CDR2 is LQKENI. The CDR3 consists of 16 residues. The CDR3 DNA is TGTGCCAGCTCACCGGATGGGACAGGGTTTCTTTACGAGCAGTACTTC. Translating gives CASSPDGTGFLYEQYF.

CDR3 protein: CASRQGPGTEAFF. The CDR3 DNA reads TGTGCCAGCAGACAGGGACCGGGCACTGAAGCTTTCTTT. V gene TRBV28 combines with J gene TRBJ1-1; TRBD1 might be the D (6 bases). CDR3 length equals 13 residues. V was shortened by 6 bases and J by 4 bases, with 12 bases between the two germline ends. The V gene's germline CDR1 is MDHEN and CDR2 SYDVKM.

The rearrangement joins TRBV6-2 or TRBV6-3 to TRBJ1-3, with 7 bases aligning to TRBD1. The length of the CDR3 is 16 residues. Germline V gene data show CDR1 as MNHEY and CDR2 as SVGEGT. V lost 2 bases, J lost 0 bases, and 4 bases stayed unmatched. As DNA, the CDR3 is TGTGCCAGCAGTTACGGGACAGCCGGCTCTGGAAACACCATATATTTT. Protein sequence: CASSYGTAGSGNTIYF.

The CDR3 protein is CASRQGGNSPLHF. In nucleotides, the CDR3 is TGTGCCAGCAGACAGGGTGGGAATTCACCCCTCCACTTT. The chain joins TRBV6-5 to TRBJ1-6; perhaps TRBD1 as D (6 bases). The CDR3 has 13 residues. Trimming took 6 bases from V and 7 from J, leaving 10 bases between them. Germline V gene lookup returns CDR1 MNHEY and CDR2 SVGAGI.

This chain links TRBV6-2 or TRBV6-3 with TRBJ1-2; D uncertain. The germline CDR1 and CDR2 sequences are MNHEY and SVGEGT. Trimming pared 1 base from V and 4 bases from J, leaving 10 bases between. The CDR3 sequence is 14 residues long. Written as DNA, the CDR3 is TGTGCCAGCAGTTACTTAACACGATTCTATGGCTACACCTTC. Translating gives CASSYLTRFYGYTF.

The CDR3: CASSLAWGGVREQYF. CDR3 DNA: TGTGCCAGCAGCTTGGCTTGGGGAGGGGTACGCGAGCAGTACTTC. V gene TRBV5-5 combines with J gene TRBJ2-7, with TRBD2 identical over 7 bases. Germline V gives CDR1 SGHKS, CDR2 YYEKEE (reference sequence). The V and J ends lost 0 bases and 6 bases, in that order; junction bases with no gene match: 9. This CDR3 is built from 15 residues.

V usage is TRBV15 and J usage is TRBJ2-5; a possible D gene is TRBD1 (5 bases). V dropped 0 bases and J dropped 9 bases, with 11 bases sitting between them. The CDR3 has 13 amino acids. Germline V gene sequence: CDR1 LNHNV, CDR2 YYDKDF (reference sequence). Written as DNA, the CDR3 is TGTGCCACCAGCAGAGAGGGCAGGGCTCCCCAGTACTTC. Translated, it gives CATSREGRAPQYF. Full variable domain (rest looked up from reference TRBV15 and TRBJ2-5): DAMVIQNPRYQVTQFGKPVTLSCSQTLNHNVMYWYQQKSSQAPKLLFHYYDKDFNNEADTPDNFQSRRPNTSFCFLDIRSPGLGDTAMYLCATSREGRAPQYFGPGTRLLVL.